The clone carrying this TCR beta chain has a count of ten or more. What it binds is unknown. The time point denotes: patch test 1, 2 weeks after DPC sensitization. The sample's treatment: therapeutic diphenylcyclopropenone sensitization with weekly scalp DPC. The starting material, unfractionated whole blood, was used for total RNA extraction. Alopecia patients deemed DPC-suitable, aged 18 to 70, excluding pregnancy. Original processing methods: Ranging from roughly 23,224 to 750,000, TCR counts per sample had a median value of about 96,000. TCRdb re-derived calls from the RACE reads in MiXCR, one entry per CDR3 protein. V and J calls and clone size were set by TCRdb, not the authors. The sample consists of 40,000 or so distinct CDR3 sequences, more than 3% of them appearing once. The sample comes from a study of human T cells and chemical hapten exposure. Study summary: On the upper back, patch tests were applied with 0.01% DPC and read at 6 days.

CDR3 size: 15 residues. Germline V lookup: CDR1 DFQATT, CDR2 SNEGSKA (reference sequence). V was clipped by 5 bases and J by 9 bases; unmatched bases: 13. Study-wide findings and caveats: No change in TCRs above 1 in 1000 frequency was produced by DPC sensitization.

The chain combines TRBV20-1 with TRBJ2-7; 13 bases align to TRBD2. The clonotype comes from a man over 45 with alopecia areata. Some clones in this sample may be carry-over from other donors' samples. The source was whole blood, collected in connection with sensitization to the hapten diphenylcyclopropenone (DPC). CDR3 nucleotides: TGCAGTGCTGTAGCTTCCGGGACTAGCGGGATTGGGCAGTACTTC. Translated, it gives CSAVASGTSGIGQYF.